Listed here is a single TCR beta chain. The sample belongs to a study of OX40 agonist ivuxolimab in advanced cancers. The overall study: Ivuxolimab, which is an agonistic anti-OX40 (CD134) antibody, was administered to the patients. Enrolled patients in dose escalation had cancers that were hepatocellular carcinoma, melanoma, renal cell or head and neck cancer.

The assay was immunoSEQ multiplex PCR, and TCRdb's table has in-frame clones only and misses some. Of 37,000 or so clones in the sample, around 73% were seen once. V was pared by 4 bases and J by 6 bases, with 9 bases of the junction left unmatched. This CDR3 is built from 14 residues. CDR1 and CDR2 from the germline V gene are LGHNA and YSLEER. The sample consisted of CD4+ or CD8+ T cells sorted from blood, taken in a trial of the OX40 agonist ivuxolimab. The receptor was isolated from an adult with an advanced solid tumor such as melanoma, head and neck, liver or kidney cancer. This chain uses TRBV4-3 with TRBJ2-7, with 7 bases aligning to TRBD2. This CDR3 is CASSLLGSGGEQYF. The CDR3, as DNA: TGCGCCAGCAGCCTCCTAGGGTCGGGAGGCGAGCAGTACTTC.